This T cell receptor beta chain was sequenced during a study of neurological immune-mediated disorders. CDR3 length: 16 amino acids. TCRdb ran MiXCR on the 5' RACE reads and lists one entry per CDR3 protein. The sample holds about 46,000 distinct CDR3 sequences, less than 4% seen once. This clonotype was sampled from a woman between 45 and 65 years old with multiple sclerosis. V is TRBV21-1 and J is TRBJ2-1; the table's D call of TRBD1 was not tested on the DNA. TRBV21-1 is a known pseudogene. Material for sequencing was PBMCs. The CDR3 nucleotides are TGTGCCAGCAGCAAAGTGAGGCAGCGGGGGCCCAATGAGCAGTTCTTC. Protein sequence: CASSKVRQRGPNEQFF.